The 26 T cell receptor beta chains in this list originate from one sample, sequenced in a study of T-cell memory formation after mild COVID-19. TCRdb re-analysed the 5' RACE reads in MiXCR, keeping a single row per CDR3 protein. The top ten hold roughly 8.3% of the sample, which has hundreds of thousands of distinct CDR3 sequences, about 22% seen once. Sequenced input: PBMCs or a T cell subset sorted from them (not recorded which). These receptors were collected from an adult woman who had mild COVID-19 (a few samples of this study predate the infection). Cell type and time point are not known.

The chain links TRBV6-2 or TRBV6-3 to TRBJ2-7; 10 nucleotides match TRBD1. CDR1 MNHEY and CDR2 SVGEGT come from the germline V gene. Unmatched junction bases numbered 11, after V lost 6 bases and J lost 3 bases. The CDR3 totals 16 residues. The CDR3 DNA reads TGTGCCAGCAGCCGACCGGGACAGGGGCCCAACTACGAGCAGTACTTC. Protein product: CASSRPGQGPNYEQYF.

This clonotype has at least ten counts. V and J are TRBV12-3 or TRBV12-4 and TRBJ2-5; TRBD1 matches at 7 bases. V gave up 8 bases and J gave up 0 bases; unmatched junction bases: 9. The CDR3 spans 15 residues. The CDR3 protein is CASSAGTAYQETQYF. Written as DNA, the CDR3 is TGTGCCAGCTCCGCTGGGACAGCGTACCAAGAGACCCAGTACTTC.

The chain couples TRBV5-1 to TRBJ1-5; tentatively, D is TRBD1 (5 bases). CDR1 and CDR2 from the germline V gene are SGHRS and YFSETQ. The CDR3 has 16 residues. Trimming stripped 1 base from V and 5 bases from J, with 16 bases between. CDR3 loop: CASSLYGRVRDQPQHF. CDR3 nucleotides: TGCGCCAGCAGCTTGTACGGCAGGGTGAGGGATCAGCCCCAGCATTTT.

V and J are TRBV7-2 and TRBJ1-5; 8 nucleotides line up with TRBD1. The germline gives CDR1 SGHTA, CDR2 FQGNSA. With V trimmed by 5 bases and J by 2 bases, 5 bases remained unmatched. The CDR3 is 15 amino acids. The CDR3 DNA follows: TGTGCCAGCAGCCAGGACAGGGTGGGCAATCAGCCCCAGCATTTT. As protein: CASSQDRVGNQPQHF.

The sample holds a few counts of this clonotype. This sequence joins TRBV11-2 and TRBJ1-2; 10 nucleotides agree with TRBD1. The CDR3 consists of 15 residues. CDR1 is SGHAT and CDR2 is FQNNGV in the germline V gene. V shed 5 bases and J 5 bases; nucleotides not matched to a gene: 8. Written as DNA, the CDR3 is TGTGCCAGCAGCCCTCGGGACAGGGGAACTTATGGCTACACCTTC. Translation: CASSPRDRGTYGYTF.

The chain links TRBV4-1 to TRBJ2-7, with D unresolved. V dropped 1 base and J dropped 2 bases, with 15 bases sitting between them. The CDR3 has 16 amino acids. Germline V gene sequence: CDR1 MGHRA, CDR2 YSYEKL. The CDR3 is CASSQALRVPPYEQYF. CDR3 coding DNA: TGCGCCAGCAGCCAAGCTCTAAGGGTCCCCCCCTACGAGCAGTACTTC.

The J gene is TRBJ1-5, the V gene TRBV3-1; 7 nucleotides line up with TRBD1. The V gene's germline CDR1 is LGHDT and CDR2 YNNKEL (reference sequence). The ends lost 6 bases at V and 4 bases at J; junction bases unmatched: 9. The CDR3 is 15 amino acids. CDR3 residues: CASSPTGARNQPQHF. CDR3 nucleotide sequence: TGTGCCAGCAGTCCTACAGGGGCGAGGAATCAGCCCCAGCATTTT.

Only a few counts were recorded for this clonotype. V gene TRBV19 combines with J gene TRBJ2-1; 9 positions match TRBD1. V was pared by 0 bases and J by 7 bases, with 4 bases of the junction left unmatched. The germline V gene encodes CDR1 LNHDA and CDR2 SQIVND (reference sequence). The CDR3 consists of 15 residues. CDR3: CASSIDLGQGNEQFF. CDR3 DNA sequence: TGTGCCAGTAGTATAGATCTAGGACAGGGGAATGAGCAGTTCTTC.

This clonotype appeared a few times. This sequence joins TRBV6-6 and TRBJ2-3; weak D call: TRBD1 (6 bases). The length of the CDR3 is 14 residues. Germline V CDR1 and CDR2: MNHNY, SVGAGI (reference sequence). Trimming cost V 8 bases and J 5 bases, with 17 bases left between them. CDR3 amino acids: CASDATGSGDTQYF. The CDR3 DNA reads as TGTGCCAGCGACGCTACAGGGTCGGGAGATACGCAGTATTTT.

V is TRBV5-1 and J is TRBJ2-3; 7 bases agree with TRBD1. The CDR3 consists of 13 residues. Germline values: CDR1 SGHRS, CDR2 YFSETQ. V shed 7 bases, J shed 7 bases, and the junction held 9 bases outside the gene matches. CDR3 region: CASCRGTDNTQYF. The CDR3 DNA follows: TGCGCCAGCTGCAGGGGGACAGATAATACGCAGTATTTT.

This clonotype came up a few times. This chain connects TRBV15 to TRBJ1-2, with 8 bases that match TRBD1. The CDR3 is 14 amino acids. The V segment lost 1 base and the J segment 4 bases; nucleotides outside the gene matches: 2. Germline V gene data show CDR1 as LNHNV and CDR2 as YYDKDF (reference sequence). CDR3 region: CATSRGGTGYGYTF. The CDR3, as DNA: TGTGCCACCAGCAGAGGAGGGACAGGCTATGGCTACACCTTC.

In DNA form, the CDR3 reads TGCAGCGTAGTTGGACAGTGGAAGAATGGCTACACCTTC. Its translation is CSVVGQWKNGYTF. This sequence joins TRBV29-1 and TRBJ1-2; possibly TRBD1 for D (6 bases). This CDR3 region has 13 residues. In germline, CDR1 is SQVTM, CDR2 ANQGSEA. V was pared by 6 bases and J by 6 bases, with 17 bases between.

This clonotype was seen more than once but under ten times. The rearrangement links TRBV11-1 to TRBJ2-1; no definite D call. This CDR3 has 13 residues. Trimming removed 2 bases from V and 9 bases from J, with 11 bases in between. Germline V gives CDR1 SGHAT, CDR2 FQDESV (reference sequence). The CDR3 sequence: CASSLLELSEQFF. In nucleotides, the CDR3 is TGTGCCAGCAGCTTATTGGAATTGAGTGAGCAGTTCTTC. Together with reference TRBV11-1 and TRBJ2-1, the CDR3 gives the full variable domain: EAEVAQSPRYKITEKSQAVAFWCDPISGHATLYWYRQILGQGPELLVQFQDESVVDDSQLPKDRFSAERLKGVDSTLKIQPAELGDSAMYLCASSLLELSEQFFGPGTRLTVL.

The CDR3 is CASSLGLGVDSPLHF. For the CDR3, the DNA is TGTGCCAGCAGCTTGGGATTGGGAGTAGATTCACCCCTCCACTTT. The chain recombines TRBV7-3 with TRBJ1-6; D is uncertain. There are 15 residues in the CDR3. Germline V lookup: CDR1 SGHTA, CDR2 FQGTGA. The ends were cut back, 3 bases at V and 8 bases at J, with 14 bases in the middle.

This clonotype was recorded at least ten times. The V call is TRBV5-1, the J call TRBJ2-1; D is ambiguous. The CDR3 loop spans 15 amino acids. The V gene's germline CDR1 is SGHRS and CDR2 YFSETQ. Trimming cost V 4 bases and J 2 bases, with 13 bases left between them. DNA for the CDR3: TGCGCCAGCAGCCCCTGGGAAACCGCCTACAATGAGCAGTTCTTC. As protein: CASSPWETAYNEQFF.

The rearrangement joins TRBV10-3 to TRBJ2-7; D is undetermined. Germline V gene data show CDR1 as ENHRY and CDR2 as SYGVKD. The CDR3 loop spans 13 amino acids. Trimming stripped 0 bases from V and 3 bases from J, with 6 bases between. CDR3 protein: CAISESGLYEQYF. The CDR3, as DNA: TGTGCCATCAGTGAGTCGGGTCTCTACGAGCAGTACTTC.

This chain links TRBV6-6 with TRBJ2-2; TRBD2 aligns across 11 bases. J gave up 4 bases and V 6 bases, and 4 bases lay outside the gene matches. The length of the CDR3 is 15 residues. In germline, CDR1 is MNHNY, CDR2 SVGAGI (reference sequence). The CDR3 here is CASSTSGGGTGELFF. The CDR3 DNA is TGTGCCAGCAGCACTAGCGGGGGAGGCACCGGGGAGCTGTTTTTT.

V gene TRBV7-2 combines with J gene TRBJ2-1, with a possible D match to TRBD1 (6 bases). The V gene's germline CDR1 is SGHTA and CDR2 FQGNSA. Deletions cut 1 base from V and 1 base from J, with 14 bases between. CDR3 size: 17 residues. The CDR3, as DNA: TGTGCCAGCAGCTTAGGGACAGAAGCTTTATCCTACAATGAGCAGTTCTTC. Translated, it gives CASSLGTEALSYNEQFF.

The count of this clonotype is one. The rearrangement links TRBV11-3 to TRBJ2-1; D remains unclear. The CDR3 is 12 residues long. Germline-derived CDR1 and CDR2 are SGHNT and YENEEA. Trimming took off 6 bases at V and 8 bases at J, with 11 bases between the two ends. CDR3 residues: CASRHTGDEQFF. In nucleotides, the CDR3 is TGTGCCAGCAGGCACACGGGTGATGAGCAGTTCTTC. The variable domain in full, with the rest retrieved from reference TRBV11-3 and TRBJ2-1, is EAGVVQSPRYKIIEKKQPVAFWCNPISGHNTLYWYLQNLGQGPELLIRYENEEAVDDSQLPKDRFSAERLKGVDSTLKIQPAELGDSAVYLCASRHTGDEQFFGPGTRLTVL.

This clonotype was observed at least ten times. The chain uses TRBV18 and TRBJ2-5; no definite D call. V was pared by 2 bases and J by 3 bases, with 13 bases between. The germline CDR1 and CDR2 sequences are KGHSH and LQKENI. There are 15 residues in the CDR3. Here the CDR3 DNA reads TGTGCCAGCTCACCAGTCCAGACTGGAAAAGAGACCCAGTACTTC. Translation gives CASSPVQTGKETQYF.

In its sample, this clonotype was seen a few times. This rearrangement joins TRBV18 to TRBJ1-6; D is undetermined. Trimming cost V 4 bases and J 0 bases, with 4 bases left between them. This CDR3 has 14 residues. CDR1 is KGHSH and CDR2 is LQKENI in the germline V gene. The CDR3 DNA reads as TGTGCCAGCTCACAGCGCTCCTATAATTCACCCCTCCACTTT. This translates into CASSQRSYNSPLHF. Filled out from reference TRBV18 and TRBJ1-6, the complete variable domain reads NAGVMQNPRHLVRRRGQEARLRCSPMKGHSHVYWYRQLPEEGLKFMVYLQKENIIDESGMPKERFSAEFPKEGPSILRIQQVVRGDSAAYFCASSQRSYNSPLHFGNGTRLTVT.

This clonotype has just a few counts. This sequence joins TRBV5-1 and TRBJ1-2; 11 bases line up with TRBD1. Germline V gene lookup returns CDR1 SGHRS and CDR2 YFSETQ. The junction had 10 bases not matched to a gene; V was cut back by 8 bases and J by 4 bases. CDR3 length: 15 amino acids. CDR3 in amino acids: CASNLGQGAVYGYTF. The DNA of the CDR3 is TGCGCCAGTAACCTTGGACAGGGGGCCGTCTATGGCTACACCTTC.

This clonotype was recorded a few times. The chain employs TRBV7-9 and TRBJ2-1; 9 bases agree with TRBD2. Trimming removed 5 bases from V and 9 bases from J; junction bases left unmatched: 20. The CDR3 extends over 18 amino acids. Per germline, CDR1 SEHNR and CDR2 FQNEAQ (reference sequence). This CDR3 reads CASSPFDSGRIFGVEQFF. The CDR3 region has the DNA TGTGCCAGCAGCCCATTCGATAGCGGGAGAATTTTTGGGGTTGAGCAGTTCTTC.

V is TRBV7-9 and J is TRBJ2-1; 10 nucleotides line up with TRBD1. Germline V CDR1 and CDR2: SEHNR, FQNEAQ (reference sequence). Trimming at V came to 5 bases and at J to 2 bases, leaving 9 bases not matched to a gene. The CDR3 has 17 amino acids. The DNA of the CDR3 is TGTGCCAGCAGCCCCCCGCGACAGGGGGCGGCCTACAATGAGCAGTTCTTC. This encodes CASSPPRQGAAYNEQFF.

This clonotype was recorded a few times. J is TRBJ2-5 and V is TRBV12-3 or TRBV12-4; 7 nucleotides align to TRBD2. Germline trimming cut 2 bases from V and 9 bases from J; bases unmatched to any gene: 6. The CDR3 extends over 13 amino acids. DNA for the CDR3: TGTGCCAGCAGTTTATCGGATCGGGGGGCCCAGTACTTC. This gives the protein CASSLSDRGAQYF.

This chain connects TRBV29-1 to TRBJ2-1, with D perhaps TRBD1 (5 bases). With 2 bases removed from V and 2 bases from J, the gap between germline ends came to 19 bases. The CDR3 extends over 17 amino acids. The V gene's germline CDR1 is SQVTM and CDR2 ANQGSEA. CDR3 protein: CSVESGGALRAYNEQFF. As DNA, the CDR3 is TGCAGCGTTGAATCCGGTGGGGCCCTAAGAGCCTACAATGAGCAGTTCTTC.